This entry concerns a single T cell receptor beta chain. What it binds is unknown. This specimen comes from a study of CD8+ T cells in alopecia areata. Study observations and caveats: Elevated clonality characterized lesional scalp relative to normal scalp, particularly in alopecia totalis/universalis. The study also sequences resident alphabeta T cells of normal skin in scalp samples.

Extracted RNA was reverse transcribed, and the resulting cDNA served as sequencing template. Repertoires were generated with immunoSEQ multiplex PCR, while TCRdb's copy carries only in-frame clones and drops some. Found here are hundreds of thousands of clones, under 80% of them singletons; the top ten hold roughly 1.2%. Specimens obtained from alopecia areata patients comprised lesional scalp punch biopsies and peripheral blood. With 5 bases removed from V and 8 bases from J, the gap between germline ends came to 16 bases. The CDR3 has 14 residues. Germline V CDR1 and CDR2: MGHDK, SYGVNS. The sequence derives from a human donor with alopecia areata. The chain employs TRBV25-1 and TRBJ2-1; maybe TRBD1 (6 bases). This material consisted of CD4+ T cells sorted from blood, taken at week 0. The CDR3 nucleotides read TGTGCCAGCAGTACCCAACAGGGTAGCGATGAGCAGTTCTTC. It yields the protein CASSTQQGSDEQFF.